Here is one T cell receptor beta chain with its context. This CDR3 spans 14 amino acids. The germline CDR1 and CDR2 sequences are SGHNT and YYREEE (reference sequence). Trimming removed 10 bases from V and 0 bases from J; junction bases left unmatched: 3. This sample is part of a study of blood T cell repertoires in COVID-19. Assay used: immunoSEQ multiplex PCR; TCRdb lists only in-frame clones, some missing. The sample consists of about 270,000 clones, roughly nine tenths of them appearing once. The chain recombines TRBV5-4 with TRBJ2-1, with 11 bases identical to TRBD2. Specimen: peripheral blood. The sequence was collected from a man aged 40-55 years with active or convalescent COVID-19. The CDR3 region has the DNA TGTGCCGGGACTAGCGGAACCTCCTACAATGAGCAGTTCTTC. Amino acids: CAGTSGTSYNEQFF.